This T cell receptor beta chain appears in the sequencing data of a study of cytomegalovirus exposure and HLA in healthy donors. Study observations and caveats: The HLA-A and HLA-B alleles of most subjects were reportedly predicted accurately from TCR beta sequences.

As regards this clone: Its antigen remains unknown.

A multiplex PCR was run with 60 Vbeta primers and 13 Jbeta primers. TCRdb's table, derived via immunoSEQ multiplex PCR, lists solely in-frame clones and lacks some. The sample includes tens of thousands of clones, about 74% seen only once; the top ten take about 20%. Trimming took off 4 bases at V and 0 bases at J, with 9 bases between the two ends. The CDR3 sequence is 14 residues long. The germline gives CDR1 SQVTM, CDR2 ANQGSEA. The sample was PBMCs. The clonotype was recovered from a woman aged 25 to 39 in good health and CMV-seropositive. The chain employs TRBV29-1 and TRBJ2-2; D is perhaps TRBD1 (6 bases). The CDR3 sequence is CSVGGTTNTGELFF. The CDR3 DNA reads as TGCAGCGTTGGGGGGACAACGAACACCGGGGAGCTGTTTTTT.